The T cell receptor beta chain under discussion was sequenced for a study of T-cell memory formation after mild COVID-19. CDR3 length equals 15 residues. Trimming cost V 1 base and J 7 bases, with 14 bases left between them. CDR1 and CDR2 from the germline V gene are SNHLY and FYNNEI. Using constant-segment primers, 5'RACE produced TCR alpha and TCR beta cDNA libraries carrying sample barcodes and UMIs. Each CDR3 protein gets one entry after TCRdb re-called the 5' RACE reads with MiXCR. The table lists 450,000 to 650,000 distinct CDR3 sequences, more than 15% of them singletons. This sequence was found in an adult woman who had mild COVID-19 (a few samples of this study predate the infection). Cell type and time point are not known. The chain employs TRBV2 and TRBJ1-5; D unclear. Sequenced input: PBMCs or a T cell subset sorted from them (not recorded which). CDR3 region: CASSEGGSPGQPQHF. CDR3 DNA: TGTGCCAGCAGTGAAGGAGGGTCGCCGGGGCAGCCCCAGCATTTT.